This T cell receptor (beta chain) originates from a study of T-cell reconstitution after alpha-beta-depleted transplantation in children. The study's findings and limits: Approximately two months post-transplant, alpha-beta T cells reportedly originated from several hundred expanded graft clones. Once a year had passed after transplant, T-cell counts and diversity came mostly from newly produced T cells.

During its preparation, the TCRbeta library received unique molecular identifiers. MiXCR, run by TCRdb on the PCR reads, gives a single entry per CDR3 protein. The table lists hundreds of thousands of distinct CDR3 sequences, approximately 8.4% of them singletons. In its sample, this clonotype was seen many times. The antigen remains undetermined. Germline CDR1 reads SQVTM; CDR2 reads ANQGSEA. With 7 bases clipped from V and 4 bases from J, the junction kept 4 bases outside the gene matches. This CDR3 is built from 12 residues. The receptor was isolated from a male patient between 2 and 10 years old who had a stem cell transplant for acute myeloid leukemia, so the T cells may come from the graft donor. The sample consisted of PBMCs, mostly from graft donor cells, taken 360 days after TCRalphabeta/CD19-depleted stem cell transplant. V is TRBV29-1 and J is TRBJ2-5; the match to TRBD1 covers 9 bases. Written as DNA, the CDR3 is TGCAGCGGGACAGGGGCACGAGAGACCCAGTACTTC. This encodes CSGTGARETQYF.